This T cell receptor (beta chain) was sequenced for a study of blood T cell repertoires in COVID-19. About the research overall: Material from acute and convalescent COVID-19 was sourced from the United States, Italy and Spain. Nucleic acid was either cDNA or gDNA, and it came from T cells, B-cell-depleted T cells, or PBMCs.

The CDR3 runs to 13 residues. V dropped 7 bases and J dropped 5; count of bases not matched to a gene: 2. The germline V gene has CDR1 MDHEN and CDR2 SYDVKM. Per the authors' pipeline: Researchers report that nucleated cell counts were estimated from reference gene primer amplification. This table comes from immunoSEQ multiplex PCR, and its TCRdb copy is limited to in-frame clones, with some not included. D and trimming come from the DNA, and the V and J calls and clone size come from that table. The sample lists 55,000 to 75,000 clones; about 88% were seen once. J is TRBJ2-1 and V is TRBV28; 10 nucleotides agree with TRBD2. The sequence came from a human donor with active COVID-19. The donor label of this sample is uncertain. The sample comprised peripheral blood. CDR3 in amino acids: CASNGLADNEQFF. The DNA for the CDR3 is TGTGCCAGCAACGGACTAGCGGACAATGAGCAGTTCTTC. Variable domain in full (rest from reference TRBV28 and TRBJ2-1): DVKVTQSSRYLVKRTGEKVFLECVQDMDHENMFWYRQDPGLGLRLIYFSYDVKMKEKGDIPEGYSVSREKKERFSLILESASTNQTSMYLCASNGLADNEQFFGPGTRLTVL.